These T cell receptor beta chains were read from a single sample in a study of T cell responses to AZD1222 COVID-19 vaccine. Only in-frame clones appear in the TCRdb table, and some are missing; sequencing was by immunoSEQ multiplex PCR. The table shows some 180,000 clones, with roughly 92% occurring only once. The sample in question was peripheral blood, obtained on day 0 of AZD1222 vaccination. All receptors derive from an adult in good health. CDR3s include the opening cysteine and the closing phenylalanine or tryptophan. D genes are given only for firm matches. Clone size is given for some rows only: seen once, a few or many times, or a class if the clone is expanded.

>.|.|TRBJ1-1|TRBV6-1|13
TGTGCCAGCAGTGAGTGGACGAACACTGAAGCTTTCTTT
CASSEWTNTEAFF
>.|few|TRBJ1-6|TRBV29-1|14
TGCAGCGTCCGGGACGGGTTTTCTAATTCACCCCTCCACTTT
CSVRDGFSNSPLHF
>.|.|TRBJ1-1|TRBV9|14
TGTGCCAGCAGCGTAAGGCAGATGAACACTGAAGCTTTCTTT
CASSVRQMNTEAFF
>.|.|TRBJ2-5|TRBV5-1|12
TGCGCCAGCAGCAAGGGGGGAGAGACCCAGTACTTC
CASSKGGETQYF
>TRBD1|.|TRBJ2-1|TRBV27|15
TGTGCCTCATCTGTCCCCGGGACAGGGAAGGGTGAGCAGTTCTTC
CASSVPGTGKGEQFF
>TRBD2|once|TRBJ2-7|TRBV2|16
TGTGCCAGCACTATACGGGCTAGGGGACTATCCTACGAGCAGTACTTC
CASTIRARGLSYEQYF
>.|.|TRBJ1-2|TRBV6-5|15
TGTGCCAGCAGACCGGGACACGCAATGCACTATGGCTACACCTTC
CASRPGHAMHYGYTF
>TRBD1|.|TRBJ1-1|TRBV10-3|13
TGTGCCATCAGTGTCGGGACAGAAAGAGAAGCTTTCTTT
CAISVGTEREAFF
>TRBD2|.|TRBJ2-3|TRBV7-9|16
TGTGCCAGCAGCTTCGGCCTAGCGGGAGCCACGGATACGCAGTATTTT
CASSFGLAGATDTQYF
>.|.|TRBJ1-5|TRBV7-9|16
TGTGCCAGCAGCTTAGGGGATGGTTCAAGCAATCAGCCCCAGCATTTT
CASSLGDGSSNQPQHF
>.|.|TRBJ1-3|TRBV18|16
TGTGCCAGCTCACCACAAGAGGGGCCCTCTGGAAACACCATATATTTT
CASSPQEGPSGNTIYF